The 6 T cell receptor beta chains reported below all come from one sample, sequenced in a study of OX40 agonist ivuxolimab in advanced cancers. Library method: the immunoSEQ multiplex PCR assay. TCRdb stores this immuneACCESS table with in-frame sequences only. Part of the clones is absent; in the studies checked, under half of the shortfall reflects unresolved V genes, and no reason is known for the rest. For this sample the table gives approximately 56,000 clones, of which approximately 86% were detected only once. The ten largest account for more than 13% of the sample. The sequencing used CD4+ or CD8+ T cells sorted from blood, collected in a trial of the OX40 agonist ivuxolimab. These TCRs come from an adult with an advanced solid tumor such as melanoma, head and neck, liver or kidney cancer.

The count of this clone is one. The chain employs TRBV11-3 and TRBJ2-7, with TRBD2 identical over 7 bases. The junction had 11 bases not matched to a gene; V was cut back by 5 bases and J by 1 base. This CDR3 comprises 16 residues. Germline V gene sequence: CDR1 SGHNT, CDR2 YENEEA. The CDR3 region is CASSPGGGGYSYEQYF. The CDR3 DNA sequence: TGTGCCAGCAGCCCGGGAGGCGGGGGATATTCCTACGAGCAGTACTTC.

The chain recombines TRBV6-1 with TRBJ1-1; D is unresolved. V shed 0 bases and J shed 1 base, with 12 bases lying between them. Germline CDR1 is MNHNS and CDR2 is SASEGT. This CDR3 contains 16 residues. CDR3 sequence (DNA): TGTGCCAGCAGTGAAGCCCCGCAAGTTCGGAACACTGAAGCTTTCTTT. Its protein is CASSEAPQVRNTEAFF.

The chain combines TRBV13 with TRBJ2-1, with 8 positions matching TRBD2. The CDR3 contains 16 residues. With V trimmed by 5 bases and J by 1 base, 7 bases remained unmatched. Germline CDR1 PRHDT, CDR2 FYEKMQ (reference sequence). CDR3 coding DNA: TGTGCCAGCAGCCCAGCGGGGGTGACGTCCTACAATGAGCAGTTCTTC. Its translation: CASSPAGVTSYNEQFF.

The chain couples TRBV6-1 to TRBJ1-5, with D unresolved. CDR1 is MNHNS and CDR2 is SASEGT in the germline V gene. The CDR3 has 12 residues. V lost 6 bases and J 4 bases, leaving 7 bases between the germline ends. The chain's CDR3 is CASSQPNQPQHF. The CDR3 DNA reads TGTGCCAGCAGCCAACCGAATCAGCCCCAGCATTTT.

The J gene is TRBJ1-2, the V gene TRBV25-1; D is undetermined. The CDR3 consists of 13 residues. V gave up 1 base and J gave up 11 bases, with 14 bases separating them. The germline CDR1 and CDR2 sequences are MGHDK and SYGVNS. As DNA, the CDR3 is TGTGCCAGCAGTGAATCACGGTCCGGCCAGTACACCTTC. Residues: CASSESRSGQYTF.

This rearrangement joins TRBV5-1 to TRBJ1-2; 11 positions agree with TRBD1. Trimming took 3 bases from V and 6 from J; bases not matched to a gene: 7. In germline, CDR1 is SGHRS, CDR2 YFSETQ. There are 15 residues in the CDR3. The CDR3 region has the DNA TGCGCCAGCAGCTACTGGACAGGGGGCGAGGATGGCTACACCTTC. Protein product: CASSYWTGGEDGYTF.